The sequence of this T cell receptor beta chain was determined in a study of blood T cell repertoires in COVID-19. As for the study in general: Some COVID-19 samples were acute and others convalescent; all came from the United States, Italy and Spain. T cells, B-cell-depleted T cells, or PBMCs provided the cDNA or gDNA that served as material.

Germline assignment: CDR1 SGHRS and CDR2 YFSETQ. Trimming cost V 5 bases and J 1 base; bases outside gene matches: 7. The CDR3 has 15 residues. Original data processing: Estimated nucleated cell counts came from reference gene primer amplification. Method: immunoSEQ multiplex PCR; TCRdb's copy keeps in-frame clones and lacks some. V, J and clone size reflect that table, while D and trimming were determined from the DNA. The sample includes around 320,000 clones, about nine tenths of them seen just once. The chain has TRBV5-1 and TRBJ2-5, with 8 bases matching TRBD2. What was sequenced was peripheral blood. The source of this sequence is a man between 18 and 29 years old with active or convalescent COVID-19. In nucleotides, the CDR3 is TGCGCCAGCAGGGTCAGCGGGAGCGTCCAAGAGACCCAGTACTTC. Its translation: CASRVSGSVQETQYF.